This T cell receptor (beta chain) came from a study of spatial heterogeneity in lung cancer. As for the study in general: For the average unique TCR and UMI combination, more than eight occurrences appeared in raw reads.

Time point noted: sample taken at primary tumor resection. Whole RNA from tumor, nontumor lung or frozen PBMC was sequenced unsorted. This clonotype was detected ten times or more. The presence of a unique molecular identifier marked each TCR cDNA molecule. TCRdb re-analysed the 5' RACE reads in MiXCR, keeping a single row per CDR3 protein. The data contain about 12,000 distinct CDR3 sequences, about a sixth of them singletons. The V gene's germline CDR1 is SEHNR and CDR2 FQNEAQ (reference sequence). The CDR3 has 14 amino acids. Trimming cost V 0 bases and J 6 bases; bases outside gene matches: 5. The sequence was obtained from a male donor with early-stage non-small cell lung cancer. This chain connects TRBV7-9 to TRBJ2-7; TRBD1 matches 7 bases. The sample was PBMCs, taken at surgery. This CDR3 is CASSLAGQNIEQYF. The DNA for the CDR3 is TGTGCCAGCAGCTTAGCGGGACAGAATATCGAGCAGTACTTC. The entire variable domain, with the rest obtained from reference TRBV7-9 and TRBJ2-7, is as follows: DTGVSQNPRHKITKRGQNVTFRCDPISEHNRLYWYRQTLGQGPEFLTYFQNEAQLEKSRLLSDRFSAERPKGSFSTLEIQRTEQGDSAMYLCASSLAGQNIEQYFGPGTRLTVT.